Below, 14 T cell receptor beta chains from the same sample are listed, as sequenced in a study of blood T cells in healthy people across ages. It was with a sample-barcoded 5' primer and a J-beta primer mix that a second PCR of roughly 7 to 12 cycles was run. MiXCR, run by TCRdb on the 5' RACE reads, gives a single entry per CDR3 protein. The table shows hundreds of thousands of distinct CDR3 sequences, with under 40% occurring only once. Sequencing used blood. The receptors shown here come from a young man in good health.

The chain combines TRBV2 with TRBJ2-2; D unclear. Germline-derived CDR1 and CDR2 are SNHLY and FYNNEI. The CDR3 length is 12 residues. V lost 5 bases and J 4 bases, leaving 5 bases between the germline ends. The CDR3 spells CASSSATGELFF. In DNA form, the CDR3 reads TGTGCCAGCAGTAGTGCCACCGGGGAGCTGTTTTTT.

In regard to this clonotype: As the CDR3 is not closed by the conserved phenylalanine or tryptophan, this likely results from a read error. The V call is TRBV4-3, the J call TRBJ2-7; no reliable D call. Germline loops: CDR1 LGHNA, CDR2 YSLEER. The V gene lost 1 base and the J gene lost 0 bases, with 10 bases spanning the gap. This CDR3 has 15 amino acids. The CDR3 loop reads CASSQALGTSYEQYL. CDR3 nucleotide sequence: TGCGCCAGCAGCCAAGCTCTGGGCACCTCCTACGAGCAGTACCTC.

For this clonotype: A much larger clone sits a single nucleotide away, making a read error possible. This likely comes from a read error, as the CDR3 has no conserved phenylalanine or tryptophan at its end. V gene TRBV7-2 combines with J gene TRBJ2-1, with 10 bases identical to TRBD1. The junction had 10 bases not matched to a gene; V was cut back by 2 bases and J by 9 bases. The CDR3 has 16 amino acids. Germline loops: CDR1 SGHTA, CDR2 FQGNSA. CDR3 region: CASSLYGTGDIAEQFL. The CDR3 DNA is TGTGCCAGCAGCTTATATGGGACAGGGGATATCGCTGAGCAGTTCCTC.

This clonotype was seen a handful of times. The CDR3 loop reads CASSFGGRSTDTQYF. The CDR3 DNA is TGCGCCAGCAGCTTCGGGGGAAGGAGCACAGATACGCAGTATTTT. The chain links TRBV5-1 to TRBJ2-3; D possibly corresponds to TRBD2 (6 bases). Germline CDR1 is SGHRS and CDR2 is YFSETQ. V was clipped by 2 bases and J by 0 bases, with 10 bases between them. The CDR3 has 15 residues. The full variable domain, its missing parts supplied by reference TRBV5-1 and TRBJ2-3, is KAGVTQTPRYLIKTRGQQVTLSCSPISGHRSVSWYQQTPGQGLQFLFEYFSETQRNKGNFPGRFSGRQFSNSRSEMNVSTLELGDSALYLCASSFGGRSTDTQYFGPGTRLTVL.

CDR3 loop: CASSPDRAGTDTQYF. As DNA, the CDR3 is TGTGCCAGCAGTCCCGACAGGGCCGGGACAGATACGCAGTATTTT. The chain carries TRBV12-3 or TRBV12-4 and TRBJ2-3; TRBD1 agrees at 7 bases. The CDR3 spans 15 residues. Trimming at V came to 5 bases and at J to 3 bases, leaving 8 bases not matched to a gene.

CDR3 sequence (DNA): TGTCCAAAACTAGCGGGGGGGCTGAGCACAGATACGCAGTATTTT. It specifies CPKLAGGLSTDTQYF. V gene TRBV6-2 or TRBV6-3 combines with J gene TRBJ2-3, with 13 bases identical to TRBD2. This CDR3 is 15 amino acids long. CDR1 MNHEY and CDR2 SVGEGT come from the germline V gene.

The chain couples TRBV15 to TRBJ1-2; possible D gene TRBD1, 5 bases. Germline V gene lookup returns CDR1 LNHNV and CDR2 YYDKDF (reference sequence). CDR3 length: 18 residues. V was cut by 1 base and J by 0 bases, with 18 bases left in between. DNA of the CDR3: TGTGCCACCAGCAGAGGAGGGGACCCTGGGGATACTAACTATGGCTACACCTTC. This codes for CATSRGGDPGDTNYGYTF.

This clonotype was seen a handful of times. The chain has TRBV10-3 and TRBJ1-1; D is uncertain. The CDR3 has 11 amino acids. V dropped 3 bases and J dropped 11 bases, with 10 bases sitting between them. CDR1 is ENHRY, CDR2 SYGVKD, per germline. Written as DNA, the CDR3 is TGTGCCATCAGTGACTCCGGGATCGCTTTCTTT. This sequence encodes CAISDSGIAFF.

This clonotype appeared a few times. This chain connects TRBV6-5 to TRBJ2-7, with 9 bases identical to TRBD1. The DNA end favors TRBJ2-4, so the J call may be wrong. Germline V gene data show CDR1 as MNHEY and CDR2 as SVGAGI. The CDR3 runs 15 residues. The DNA for the CDR3 is TGTGCCAGCAGCCCGACAGGGGGGCCTCACGGCATTCAGTACTTC. It is translated as CASSPTGGPHGIQYF.

This clonotype was counted between two and nine times. V is TRBV7-9 and J is TRBJ2-1; the match to TRBD2 covers 7 bases. J was trimmed by 7 bases and V by 5 bases; bases with no gene match: 5. CDR3 size: 13 residues. Germline lookup yields CDR1 SEHNR and CDR2 FQNEAQ (reference sequence). CDR3 in amino acids: CASSKGEGNEQFF. In DNA form, the CDR3 reads TGTGCCAGCAGCAAAGGGGAGGGTAATGAGCAGTTCTTC.

This clonotype has a handful of counts. The gene calls are TRBV5-1 and TRBJ1-1; TRBD1 is a possible D gene (5 bases). This CDR3 is 15 amino acids long. The germline V gene encodes CDR1 SGHRS and CDR2 YFSETQ. V lost 0 bases, J lost 3 bases, and 12 bases lay in between. The CDR3 DNA follows: TGCGCCAGCAGCTTGGAGGGGAGGTCGGACACTGAAGCTTTCTTT. It specifies CASSLEGRSDTEAFF.

J is TRBJ2-5 and V is TRBV5-1; D gene uncertain. V shed 4 bases and J shed 7 bases, with 17 bases lying between them. Germline assignment: CDR1 SGHRS and CDR2 YFSETQ. The CDR3 is 14 residues long. CDR3 in amino acids: CASSVAIDTRTQYF. The DNA for the CDR3 is TGCGCCAGCAGCGTGGCCATTGACACGAGGACCCAGTACTTC.

V and J are TRBV7-2 and TRBJ2-3; tentatively, D is TRBD2 (6 bases). Between the trimmed V and J ends, which lost 5 bases and 0 bases, there was a span of 18 bases. The length of the CDR3 is 17 residues. In germline, CDR1 is SGHTA, CDR2 FQGNSA. CDR3 sequence reads: CASSPRTGRGSTDTQYF. The CDR3 bases are TGTGCCAGCAGCCCTCGAACGGGTCGGGGGAGCACAGATACGCAGTATTTT.

This clonotype appeared many times. CDR3 loop: CSAGVRGSMEFF. The DNA for the CDR3 is TGCAGCGCCGGGGTAAGAGGGAGTATGGAGTTCTTC. The chain is built from TRBV29-1 and TRBJ2-1, with D possibly matching TRBD2 (5 bases). In germline, CDR1 is SQVTM, CDR2 ANQGSEA. CDR3 size: 12 residues. Trimming pared 7 bases from V and 14 bases from J, leaving 21 bases between.